The 21 T cell receptor beta chains below come from one sample, sequenced in a study of Tregs in tolerant kidney transplant recipients. Measured with immunoSEQ multiplex PCR; TCRdb has only the in-frame clones, and not every one. The table shows tens of thousands of clones, with around 94% occurring only once. The specimen was CD8+ T cells from blood. The receptor source for this set is a human donor in good health.

The V call is TRBV7-6, the J call TRBJ2-3, with D possibly being TRBD2 (6 bases). Trimming left V 6 bases short and J 0 bases short, with 16 bases between. Germline V gene data show CDR1 as SGHVS and CDR2 as FNYEAQ. The CDR3 runs to 16 residues. CDR3 protein: CASSYRTGESTDTQYF. The CDR3 DNA reads as TGTGCCAGCAGTTATCGAACGGGGGAGAGCACAGATACGCAGTATTTT.

This clone showed up just a few times. The gene calls are TRBV7-2 and TRBJ2-3; 9 nucleotides line up with TRBD2. V trimming: 5 bases; J trimming: 5 bases; junction bases outside the gene matches: 8. CDR1 SGHTA and CDR2 FQGNSA come from the germline V gene. The CDR3 consists of 15 residues. CDR3 sequence (DNA): TGTGCCAGCAGCCCGTTAGCGGGGGTAGGAGATACGCAGTATTTT. Amino acids: CASSPLAGVGDTQYF.

The V and J genes are TRBV4-1 and TRBJ1-2; no firm D call. V was pared by 0 bases and J by 3 bases, with 8 bases between. This CDR3 comprises 14 residues. CDR1 is MGHRA and CDR2 is YSYEKL in the germline V gene. Written as DNA, the CDR3 is TGCGCCAGCAGCCAAGATAACAGCCACTATGGCTACACCTTC. Translated, it gives CASSQDNSHYGYTF.

V usage is TRBV6-5 and J usage is TRBJ2-1; D not resolved. CDR1 is MNHEY, CDR2 SVGAGI, per germline. The CDR3 extends over 12 amino acids. Trimming left V 2 bases short and J 10 bases short, with 9 bases between. For the CDR3, the DNA is TGTGCCAGCAGTTACGGAGTCGTGGAGCAGTTCTTC. It encodes CASSYGVVEQFF.

The genes are TRBV4-1 and TRBJ1-5, with TRBD1 matching over 8 bases. Trimming removed 0 bases from V and 3 bases from J; junction bases left unmatched: 4. CDR1 is MGHRA and CDR2 is YSYEKL in the germline V gene. There are 16 residues in the CDR3. The CDR3 loop reads CASSQDEQGVNQPQHF. Here the CDR3 DNA reads TGCGCCAGCAGCCAAGACGAACAGGGGGTCAATCAGCCCCAGCATTTT.

This chain connects TRBV27 to TRBJ2-1; the D gene is possibly TRBD1 (5 bases). This CDR3 has 12 amino acids. Trimming pared 7 bases from V and 8 bases from J, leaving 12 bases between. Germline V gives CDR1 MNHEY, CDR2 SMNVEV (reference sequence). The DNA of the CDR3 is TGTGCCAGCACCGACAGCCTTCATGAGCAGTTCTTC. It is translated as CASTDSLHEQFF.

The chain couples TRBV4-1 to TRBJ2-3; 10 nucleotides agree with TRBD2. The V and J ends lost 0 bases and 6 bases, in that order; junction bases with no gene match: 15. The CDR3 runs 19 residues. The germline V gene encodes CDR1 MGHRA and CDR2 YSYEKL. The CDR3 nucleotides read TGCGCCAGCAGCCAAGATGTGAGCGGGAGGGCCCCCGCAGGGGATACGCAGTATTTT. Translation: CASSQDVSGRAPAGDTQYF.

V and J are TRBV30 and TRBJ2-7, with a possible D match to TRBD1 (5 bases). The CDR3 consists of 12 residues. Germline V CDR1 and CDR2: GTSNPN, SVGIG (reference sequence). Trimming took off 5 bases at V and 4 bases at J, with 12 bases between the two ends. The CDR3 DNA sequence: TGTGCCTGGGGTGAAAACAGGTACGAGCAGTACTTC. Protein sequence: CAWGENRYEQYF.

The rearrangement joins TRBV30 to TRBJ2-3; D perhaps matches TRBD2 (6 bases). Germline values: CDR1 GTSNPN, CDR2 SVGIG (reference sequence). CDR3 length: 13 residues. Trimming shortened V by 8 bases and J by 0 bases, and 12 bases separated the two germline ends. The CDR3 DNA follows: TGTGCCGGGTCTCGGGGGAGCACAGATACGCAGTATTTT. Residues: CAGSRGSTDTQYF.

The chain links TRBV30 to TRBJ1-1; D possibly corresponds to TRBD1 (5 bases). CDR3 size: 13 residues. V was shortened by 0 bases and J by 4 bases, with 9 bases between the two germline ends. In germline, CDR1 is GTSNPN, CDR2 SVGIG (reference sequence). The DNA for the CDR3 is TGTGCCTGGAGTGTTTGGGGGGGCACTGAAGCTTTCTTT. As protein: CAWSVWGGTEAFF.

The chain employs TRBV6-5 and TRBJ2-7; perhaps TRBD2 as D (5 bases). The CDR3 length is 12 residues. CDR1 MNHEY and CDR2 SVGAGI come from the germline V gene. V dropped 0 bases and J dropped 5 bases, with 5 bases sitting between them. The CDR3 nucleotides read TGTGCCAGCAGTTACTCGAGGGACGAGCAGTACTTC. Translating it yields CASSYSRDEQYF.

J is TRBJ2-3 and V is TRBV29-1; D remains ambiguous. Germline CDR1 and CDR2: SQVTM and ANQGSEA. This CDR3 contains 15 residues. Trimming took 2 bases from V and 1 from J, leaving 13 bases between them. This chain's CDR3 is CSVEPRGSRTDTQYF. CDR3 DNA sequence: TGCAGCGTTGAACCCAGAGGATCCCGCACAGATACGCAGTATTTT.

V usage is TRBV27 and J usage is TRBJ2-3; the D gene is possibly TRBD1 (6 bases). The CDR3 totals 18 residues. The V and J ends lost 1 base and 0 bases respectively, with 17 bases between them. Germline CDR1 reads MNHEY; CDR2 reads SMNVEV (reference sequence). Written as DNA, the CDR3 is TGTGCCAGCAGTTTATTTACCTCGGTGGGGGCGAGCACAGATACGCAGTATTTT. Protein sequence: CASSLFTSVGASTDTQYF.

The chain recombines TRBV5-1 with TRBJ2-1; possibly TRBD1 for D (5 bases). CDR1 and CDR2 (germline): SGHRS, YFSETQ. V dropped 6 bases and J dropped 8 bases, with 18 bases sitting between them. The CDR3 extends over 14 amino acids. The DNA for the CDR3 is TGCGCCAGCACCTCCCCGGGTTGGGGCGATGAGCAGTTCTTC. Translated, it gives CASTSPGWGDEQFF.

The chain combines TRBV4-1 with TRBJ2-7, with 7 bases lining up with TRBD1. CDR3 length: 16 residues. J gave up 3 bases and V 4 bases, and 12 bases lay outside the gene matches. Germline CDR1 MGHRA, CDR2 YSYEKL. CDR3 loop: CASSLLPGQRIYEQYF. Here the CDR3 DNA reads TGCGCCAGCAGCCTCTTACCGGGACAGCGCATCTACGAGCAGTACTTC.

Points on this clone: Mismatch with germline at one junction end may stem from a read error. Other DNA sequences in the sample encode the same CDR3. The V gene is TRBV27, the J gene TRBJ1-1, with D hard to call. This CDR3 is 15 amino acids long. From germline, CDR1 is MNHEY and CDR2 SMNVEV (reference sequence). In DNA, the CDR3 is TGTGCTAGCAGTTTCCTCGGACGGAGTAACACTGAAGCTTTCTTT. Protein: CASSFLGRSNTEAFF.

The rearrangement links TRBV9 to TRBJ1-1; 7 bases are a match to TRBD1. Germline loops: CDR1 SGDLS, CDR2 YYNGEE. The CDR3 runs to 16 residues. V lost 0 bases to trimming and J lost 2 bases; unmatched junction nucleotides: 7. The CDR3 DNA sequence: TGTGCCAGCAGCGTAGGGTTACAGGGGCCCAACACTGAAGCTTTCTTT. Encoded protein: CASSVGLQGPNTEAFF.

This clone was counted once. This chain links TRBV13 with TRBJ2-7, with unresolved D. V lost 5 bases and J 5 bases, leaving 10 bases between the germline ends. This CDR3 comprises 12 residues. Germline V CDR1 and CDR2: PRHDT, FYEKMQ (reference sequence). The CDR3 region is CASSLGRNEQYF. The CDR3 DNA reads TGTGCCAGCAGCCTGGGCAGGAACGAGCAGTACTTC.

DNA for the CDR3: TGTGCCAGCAGCCGACAGGGCATAGAAGCTTTCTTT. It yields the protein CASSRQGIEAFF. The V gene is TRBV5-5, the J gene TRBJ1-1; TRBD1 aligns across 7 bases. V gave up 4 bases and J gave up 8 bases; unmatched junction bases: 5. Looked up from germline, CDR1 is SGHKS and CDR2 is YYEKEE (reference sequence). The CDR3 totals 12 residues.

The chain combines TRBV6-1 with TRBJ2-7; D perhaps matches TRBD1 (6 bases). The V and J ends lost 4 bases and 4 bases respectively, with 17 bases between them. Germline V gene lookup returns CDR1 MNHNS and CDR2 SASEGT. The CDR3 extends over 15 amino acids. For the CDR3, the DNA is TGTGCCAGCAGTGCGCACGACAGGACGACATACGAGCAGTACTTC. Amino acids: CASSAHDRTTYEQYF.

This sequence joins TRBV10-1 and TRBJ2-7; no definite D call. The length of the CDR3 is 14 residues. The germline CDR1 and CDR2 sequences are WNHNN and SYGVQD (reference sequence). V shed 0 bases and J shed 5 bases, with 11 bases lying between them. CDR3 in DNA: TGCGCCAGCAGTGAGTCGAACTGGTACAACGAGCAGTACTTC. Protein product: CASSESNWYNEQYF.